This T cell receptor (beta chain) was identified during a study of post-analysis software for immune sequencing data. For the study at large: Relapsing-remitting, secondary progressive and progressive-relapsing courses of multiple sclerosis were included.

Broader study findings: In multiple sclerosis, normalized Chao1 diversity was significantly below that of controls. Strong co-clustering by F measure was seen for same-batch samples. TRBV segments more frequent in patients than in controls numbered five and included TRBV5-6, TRBV5-1 and TRBV20-1.

The CDR3 totals 15 residues. The germline CDR1 and CDR2 sequences are SNHLY and FYNNEI. Turning to this clonotype: What it recognizes is unknown. This sequence may be a read error, since a much larger clone differs from it by one base.

Unique molecular identifiers featured in each of the TCR beta cDNA libraries. Once roughly 0.95 to 10 million T cells were used, a few hundred thousand cDNA molecules resulted. TCRdb reprocessed the PCR reads via MiXCR and lists one record per CDR3 protein. The sample has more than 500,000 distinct CDR3 sequences; less than 40% are singletons. The sample comprised blood. The origin of this receptor is a girl aged 2-17 years with multiple sclerosis. The rearrangement uses TRBV2 and TRBJ2-1; 11 positions match TRBD1. The J call may be incorrect, as the DNA end agrees better with TRBJ2-7. The CDR3 spells CASRTGTGGYNEQYF. DNA of the CDR3: TGTGCCAGCCGTACCGGGACAGGGGGGTACAATGAGCAGTACTTC.